These 17 T cell receptor beta chains came from one sample sequenced in a study of cytomegalovirus exposure and HLA in healthy donors. The PCR was carried out with 60 Vbeta primers and 13 Jbeta primers. Profiling relied on immunoSEQ multiplex PCR, and the TCRdb table lists in-frame clones only, not all of them. The sample shows roughly 160,000 clones, 70% to 90% of them seen only once. The sample was PBMCs. These receptor sequences come from a man aged 25-45 years in good health and CMV-seropositive.

This chain uses TRBV9 with TRBJ2-5; tentatively, D is TRBD1 (5 bases). From germline, CDR1 is SGDLS and CDR2 YYNGEE. The CDR3 contains 15 residues. The V end was cut by 0 bases, the J end by 0 bases, with 9 bases between. The DNA for the CDR3 is TGTGCCAGCAGCGTAGGGACATCGTACCAAGAGACCCAGTACTTC. Translation: CASSVGTSYQETQYF.

This chain uses TRBV6-5 with TRBJ1-1, with 12 bases aligning to TRBD1. Germline-derived CDR1 and CDR2 are MNHEY and SVGAGI. This CDR3 comprises 16 residues. J was trimmed by 10 bases and V by 0 bases; bases with no gene match: 9. The CDR3 region is CASSYSGTGGTSGAFF. In nucleotides, the CDR3 is TGTGCCAGCAGTTACTCCGGGACAGGGGGCACGTCGGGAGCTTTCTTT.

The chain combines TRBV7-8 with TRBJ2-6, with 10 bases that match TRBD1. Germline trimming cut 5 bases from V and 4 bases from J; bases unmatched to any gene: 17. CDR3 length: 20 residues. CDR1 is SGHVS, CDR2 FQNEAQ, per germline. The CDR3 DNA sequence: TGTGCCAGCAGCCGTACCGGGACAGGGGCAGAACGTGGAGGGGCCAACGTCCTGACTTTC. This encodes CASSRTGTGAERGGANVLTF.

The V call is TRBV27, the J call TRBJ1-2; a possible D gene is TRBD1 (5 bases). The V gene's germline CDR1 is MNHEY and CDR2 SMNVEV (reference sequence). This CDR3 region has 14 residues. V was trimmed by 3 bases and J by 7 bases, leaving 15 bases between them. The CDR3 sequence is CASSLSRVAVGYTF. The CDR3 region has the DNA TGTGCCAGCAGTTTGAGCAGGGTGGCGGTTGGCTACACCTTC.

The chain has TRBV6-6 and TRBJ2-5; 10 nucleotides align to TRBD2. Unmatched junction bases numbered 8, after V lost 5 bases and J lost 2 bases. This CDR3 spans 16 amino acids. The germline gives CDR1 MNHNY, CDR2 SVGAGI (reference sequence). The CDR3 region has the DNA TGTGCCAGCAGTCCTGGACTAGCGGATACTCAAGAGACCCAGTACTTC. It encodes CASSPGLADTQETQYF.

The rearrangement links TRBV9 to TRBJ2-5, with a weak D call TRBD1 (6 bases). The CDR3 consists of 14 residues. Deletions cut 1 base from V and 5 bases from J, with 12 bases between. Germline CDR1 SGDLS, CDR2 YYNGEE. The CDR3 DNA sequence: TGTGCCAGCAGCGTATCGTACAGGGCGGAGACCCAGTACTTC. Translating gives CASSVSYRAETQYF.

The chain combines TRBV4-3 with TRBJ2-3, with 10 bases identical to TRBD2. CDR3 size: 15 residues. The trim removed 4 bases at V and 5 bases at J, leaving 6 bases unmatched. Germline lookup yields CDR1 LGHNA and CDR2 YSLEER. Here the CDR3 reads CASSRISGRIDTQYF. In DNA, the CDR3 is TGCGCCAGCAGCCGGATTAGCGGGAGGATAGATACGCAGTATTTT.

The gene calls are TRBV7-9 and TRBJ2-5; 11 bases agree with TRBD2. The CDR3 extends over 14 amino acids. Trimming at V came to 1 base and at J to 5 bases, leaving 0 bases not matched to a gene. Germline lookup yields CDR1 SEHNR and CDR2 FQNEAQ (reference sequence). As DNA, the CDR3 is TGTGCCAGCAGCTTAGGGACTAGCGGGGAGACCCAGTACTTC. Its translation is CASSLGTSGETQYF.

The rearrangement uses TRBV30 and TRBJ1-2; D is uncertain. The CDR3 length is 14 residues. The germline V gene encodes CDR1 GTSNPN and CDR2 SVGIG (reference sequence). The V gene lost 5 bases and the J gene lost 3 bases, with 16 bases spanning the gap. CDR3 DNA: TGTGCCTGGGGGAGAACCCCTGGGCACTATGGCTACACCTTC. Translated: CAWGRTPGHYGYTF.

The chain uses TRBV19 and TRBJ2-1; 8 bases map to TRBD2. The CDR3 loop spans 19 amino acids. Germline CDR1 LNHDA, CDR2 SQIVND (reference sequence). The V gene end was trimmed by 6 bases and the J gene end by 6 bases; junction bases not matched to a gene: 22. CDR3 protein: CASRTLGPKGTSRPNEQFF. In DNA, the CDR3 is TGTGCCAGTAGAACTCTTGGCCCGAAGGGGACTAGTCGCCCCAATGAGCAGTTCTTC.

A single count supports this clone. The CDR3 is CASGLVTTSATNEKLFF. The CDR3 nucleotides read TGTGCTAGTGGTTTGGTAACTACGTCGGCAACTAATGAAAAACTGTTTTTT. V gene TRBV12-5 combines with J gene TRBJ1-4, with unresolved D. Trimming removed 0 bases from V and 0 bases from J, with 11 bases in between. Germline V gene lookup returns CDR1 LGHNT and CDR2 FRNRAP. The CDR3 is 17 amino acids.

This chain joins TRBV7-2 and TRBJ2-1; D remains ambiguous. The germline V gene has CDR1 SGHTA and CDR2 FQGNSA. The V gene lost 6 bases and the J gene lost 12 bases, with 27 bases spanning the gap. The CDR3 extends over 16 amino acids. The CDR3 nucleotides are TGTGCCAGCAGTCCAACGGTTGGGTCAGGCCTAAAAATGCAGTTCTTC. Translated: CASSPTVGSGLKMQFF.

Comments on this clone: Relative to the germline gene, one junction end is altered; a read error may explain this. V is TRBV7-7 and J is TRBJ2-7; 9 nucleotides match TRBD1. This CDR3 comprises 15 residues. The germline V gene encodes CDR1 SSHAT and CDR2 FNYEAQ (reference sequence). The CDR3: CASSLGQGLAREQYF. The CDR3 DNA reads as TGTGCTAGCAGCCTGGGACAGGGCCTGGCGCGGGAGCAGTACTTC. Full variable domain (outside the CDR3, taken from reference TRBV7-7 and TRBJ2-7): GAGVSQSPRYKVTKRGQDVTLRCDPISSHATLYWYQQALGQGPEFLTYFNYEAQPDKSGLPSDRFSAERPEGSISTLTIQRTEQRDSAMYRCASSLGQGLAREQYFGPGTRLTVT.

This chain joins TRBV30 and TRBJ1-1, with 11 nucleotides matching TRBD1. Per the germline V gene, CDR1 is GTSNPN and CDR2 is SVGIG (reference sequence). This CDR3 is built from 14 residues. Germline trimming cut 3 bases from V and 7 bases from J; bases unmatched to any gene: 7. In nucleotides, the CDR3 is TGTGCCTGGAGGGGGGACAGGGGGGCGCGTGAAGCTTTCTTT. This sequence encodes CAWRGDRGAREAFF.

This chain links TRBV14 with TRBJ2-1, with no clear D. The CDR3 has 16 amino acids. V was pared by 0 bases and J by 6 bases, with 15 bases between. Germline CDR1 and CDR2: SGHDN and FVKESK. CDR3: CASSQEESLPGNEQFF. In nucleotides, the CDR3 is TGTGCCAGCAGCCAAGAGGAGTCTCTACCTGGCAATGAGCAGTTCTTC.

The chain employs TRBV29-1 and TRBJ1-5; D is possibly TRBD1 (5 bases). Trimming took off 4 bases at V and 5 bases at J, with 12 bases between the two ends. This CDR3 is built from 13 residues. Per the germline V gene, CDR1 is SQVTM and CDR2 is ANQGSEA. CDR3 nucleotides: TGCAGCGTTGGAGGAGGGACCTATCAGCCCCAGCATTTT. It encodes CSVGGGTYQPQHF.

A single count supports this clone. The rearrangement links TRBV2 to TRBJ2-7; weak D call: TRBD1 (5 bases). Trimming cost V 4 bases and J 5 bases, with 9 bases left between them. This CDR3 has 12 amino acids. The germline V gene has CDR1 SNHLY and CDR2 FYNNEI. CDR3 region: CASSAGPDEQYF. CDR3 DNA sequence: TGTGCCAGCAGTGCAGGGCCGGACGAGCAGTACTTC.